This is a list of T cell receptor beta chains from one sample in a study of cytomegalovirus exposure and HLA in healthy donors. The protocol was immunoSEQ multiplex PCR, while the TCRdb copy is restricted to in-frame clones and leaves out a portion. The sample comprises 150,000 to 200,000 clones, more than 65% of which are singletons, and under 2.5% rests with the top ten. The sample taken for sequencing was PBMCs. These receptors were taken from a woman in her twenties or thirties in good health and CMV-seropositive. CDR3s include the opening cysteine and the closing phenylalanine or tryptophan. D genes are given only for firm matches. Expanded clones get a size class; other rows say once, few or many, or leave the size out.

j_call clone_size d_call v_call cdr3_aa cdr3_nt
TRBJ1-4 few TRBD1 TRBV18 CASSPDRVDEKLFF TGTGCCAGCTCACCTGACAGGGTGGATGAAAAACTGTTTTTT
TRBJ2-3 NA TRBD2 TRBV14 CASSPIAGRSTDTQYF TGTGCCAGCAGCCCTATAGCGGGGAGGAGCACAGATACGCAGTATTTT
TRBJ2-7 few NA TRBV29-1 CSVEGGDSYEQYF TGCAGCGTTGAAGGGGGGGACTCCTACGAGCAGTACTTC
TRBJ1-2 NA NA TRBV6-1 CASSFEARRGYTF TGTGCCAGCAGTTTCGAGGCGCGACGGGGCTACACCTTC
TRBJ2-5 once TRBD2 TRBV19 CASSMAASGGEETQYF TGTGCCAGTAGTATGGCCGCTAGCGGGGGGGAAGAGACCCAGTACTTC
TRBJ1-1 NA TRBD1 TRBV5-1 CASSPRTGDAFF TGCGCCAGCAGCCCTCGGACAGGGGACGCTTTCTTT
TRBJ1-4 once NA TRBV25-1 CASSESGGIGEKLFF TGTGCCAGCAGTGAATCGGGGGGGATTGGGGAAAAACTGTTTTTT
TRBJ2-1 few TRBD1 TRBV2 CASRVRQGIYNEQFF TGTGCCAGCAGGGTTAGACAGGGTATCTACAATGAGCAGTTCTTC
TRBJ2-2 NA NA TRBV6-1 CANSERESGELFF TGTGCCAACAGTGAAAGGGAGTCCGGGGAGCTGTTTTTT
TRBJ1-2 NA TRBD1 TRBV15 CATSRETRDRGKGYTF TGTGCCACCAGCAGGGAAACTAGGGACAGGGGGAAAGGCTACACCTTC